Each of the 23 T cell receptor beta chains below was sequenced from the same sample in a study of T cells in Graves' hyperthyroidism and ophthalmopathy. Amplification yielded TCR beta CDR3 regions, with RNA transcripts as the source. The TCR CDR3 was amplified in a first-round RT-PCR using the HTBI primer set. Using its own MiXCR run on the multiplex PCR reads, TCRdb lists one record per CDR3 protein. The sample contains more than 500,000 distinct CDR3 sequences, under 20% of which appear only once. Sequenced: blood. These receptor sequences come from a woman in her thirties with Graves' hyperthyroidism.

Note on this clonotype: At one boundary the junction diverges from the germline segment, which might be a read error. CDR3 coding DNA: TGTGCCAGCAGCTTGGACGGGGCCCCCCGCGGCTACACCTTC. This encodes CASSLDGAPRGYTF. The chain links TRBV5-1 to TRBJ1-2; possible D gene TRBD1, 5 bases. The CDR3 totals 14 residues. CDR1 and CDR2 from the germline V gene are SGHRS and YFSETQ.

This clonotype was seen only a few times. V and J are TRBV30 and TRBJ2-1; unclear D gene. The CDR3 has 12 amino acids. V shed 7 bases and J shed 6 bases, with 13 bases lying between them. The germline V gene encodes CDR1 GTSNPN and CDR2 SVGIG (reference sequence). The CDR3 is CASRKGPNEQFF. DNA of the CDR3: TGTGCCTCAAGGAAGGGCCCCAATGAGCAGTTCTTC.

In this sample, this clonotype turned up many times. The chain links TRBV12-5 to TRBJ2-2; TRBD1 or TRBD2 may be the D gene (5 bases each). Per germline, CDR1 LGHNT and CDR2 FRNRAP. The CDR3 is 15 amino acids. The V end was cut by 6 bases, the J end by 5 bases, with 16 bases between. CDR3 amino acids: CASGPGTRGTGELFF. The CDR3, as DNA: TGTGCTAGTGGCCCCGGGACCCGCGGGACCGGGGAGCTGTTTTTT.

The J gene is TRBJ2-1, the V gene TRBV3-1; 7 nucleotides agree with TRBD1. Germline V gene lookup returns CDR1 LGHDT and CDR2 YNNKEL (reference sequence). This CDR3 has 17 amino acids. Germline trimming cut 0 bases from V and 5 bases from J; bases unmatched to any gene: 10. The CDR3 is CASSQEETGRGHNEQFF. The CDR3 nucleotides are TGTGCCAGCAGCCAAGAAGAGACAGGGAGAGGGCACAATGAGCAGTTCTTC.

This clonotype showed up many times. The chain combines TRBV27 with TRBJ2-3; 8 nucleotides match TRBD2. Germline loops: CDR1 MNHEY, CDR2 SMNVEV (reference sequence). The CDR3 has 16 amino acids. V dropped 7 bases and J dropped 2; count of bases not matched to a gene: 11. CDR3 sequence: CASNKLAAASTDTQYF. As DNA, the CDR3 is TGTGCCAGCAATAAACTAGCGGCGGCATCCACAGATACGCAGTATTTT.

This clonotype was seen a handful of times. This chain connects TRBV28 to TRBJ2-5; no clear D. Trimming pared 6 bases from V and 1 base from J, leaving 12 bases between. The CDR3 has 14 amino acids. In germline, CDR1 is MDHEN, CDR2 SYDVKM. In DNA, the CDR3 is TGTGCCAGCAGGATTTCCCGGTCCCAAGAGACCCAGTACTTC. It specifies CASRISRSQETQYF.

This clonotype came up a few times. CDR3: CAWSGTYPNQPQHF. In DNA, the CDR3 is TGTGCCTGGTCCGGGACATACCCGAATCAGCCCCAGCATTTT. This chain links TRBV30 with TRBJ1-5; tentatively, D is TRBD1 (6 bases). Trimming cost V 5 bases and J 4 bases, with 15 bases left between them. The CDR3 extends over 14 amino acids. CDR1 and CDR2 (germline): GTSNPN, SVGIG (reference sequence). Looking up the rest from reference TRBV30 and TRBJ1-5 gives the full variable domain: SQTIHQWPATLVQPVGSPLSLECTVEGTSNPNLYWYRQAAGRGLQLLFYSVGIGQISSEVPQNLSASRPQDRQFILSSKKLLLSDSGFYLCAWSGTYPNQPQHFGDGTRLSIL.

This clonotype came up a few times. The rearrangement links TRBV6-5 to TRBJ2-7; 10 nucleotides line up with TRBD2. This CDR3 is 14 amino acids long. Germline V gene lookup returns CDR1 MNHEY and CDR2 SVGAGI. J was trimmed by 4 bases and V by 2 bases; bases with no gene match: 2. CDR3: CASSYEREGYEQYF. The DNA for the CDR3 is TGTGCCAGCAGTTACGAGCGGGAGGGATACGAGCAGTACTTC.

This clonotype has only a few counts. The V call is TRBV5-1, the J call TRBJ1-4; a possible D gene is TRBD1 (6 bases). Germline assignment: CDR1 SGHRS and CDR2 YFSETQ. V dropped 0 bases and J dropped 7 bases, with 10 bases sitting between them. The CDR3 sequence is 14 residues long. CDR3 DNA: TGCGCCAGCAGCTTGGAACAGGGAGGTGAAAAACTGTTTTTT. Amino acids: CASSLEQGGEKLFF.

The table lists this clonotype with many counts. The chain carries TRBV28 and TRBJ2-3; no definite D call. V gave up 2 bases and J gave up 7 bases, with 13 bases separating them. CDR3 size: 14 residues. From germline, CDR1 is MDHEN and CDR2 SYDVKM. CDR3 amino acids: CASSLALVTYTQYF. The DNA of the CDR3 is TGTGCCAGCAGTTTAGCGCTGGTAACGTATACGCAGTATTTT.

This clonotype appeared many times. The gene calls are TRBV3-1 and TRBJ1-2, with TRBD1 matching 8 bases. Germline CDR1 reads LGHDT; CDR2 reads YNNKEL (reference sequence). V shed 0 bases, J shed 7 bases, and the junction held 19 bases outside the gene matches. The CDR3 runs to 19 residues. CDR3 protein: CASSQDWVPGGARGSGYTF. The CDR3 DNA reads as TGTGCCAGCAGCCAAGATTGGGTCCCAGGGGGCGCGAGGGGAAGTGGCTACACCTTC.

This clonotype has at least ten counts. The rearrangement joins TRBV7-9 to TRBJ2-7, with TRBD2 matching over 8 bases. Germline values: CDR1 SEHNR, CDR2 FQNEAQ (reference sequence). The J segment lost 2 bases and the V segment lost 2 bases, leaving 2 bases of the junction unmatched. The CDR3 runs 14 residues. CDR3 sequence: CASSLRGLAYEQYF. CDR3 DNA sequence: TGTGCCAGCAGCTTAAGGGGACTAGCCTACGAGCAGTACTTC.

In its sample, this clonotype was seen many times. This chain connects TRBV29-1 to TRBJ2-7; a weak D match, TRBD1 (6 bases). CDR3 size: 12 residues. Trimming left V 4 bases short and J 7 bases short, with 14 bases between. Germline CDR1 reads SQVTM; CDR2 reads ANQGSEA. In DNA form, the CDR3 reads TGCAGCGTTGTATATGGGGGCGAGGAGCAGTACTTC. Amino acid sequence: CSVVYGGEEQYF.

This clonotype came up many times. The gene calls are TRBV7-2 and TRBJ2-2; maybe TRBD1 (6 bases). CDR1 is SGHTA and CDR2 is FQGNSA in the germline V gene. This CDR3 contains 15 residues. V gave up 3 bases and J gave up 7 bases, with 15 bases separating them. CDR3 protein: CASSLRGNGNGELFF. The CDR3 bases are TGTGCCAGCAGCTTGAGGGGGAATGGTAACGGGGAGCTGTTTTTT.

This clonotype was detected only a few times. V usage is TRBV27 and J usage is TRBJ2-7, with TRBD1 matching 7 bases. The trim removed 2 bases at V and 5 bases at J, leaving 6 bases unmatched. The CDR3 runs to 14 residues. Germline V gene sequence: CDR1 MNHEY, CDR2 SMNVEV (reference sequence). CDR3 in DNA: TGTGCCAGCAGTTTAATGACAGGGCTCCACGAGCAGTACTTC. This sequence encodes CASSLMTGLHEQYF.

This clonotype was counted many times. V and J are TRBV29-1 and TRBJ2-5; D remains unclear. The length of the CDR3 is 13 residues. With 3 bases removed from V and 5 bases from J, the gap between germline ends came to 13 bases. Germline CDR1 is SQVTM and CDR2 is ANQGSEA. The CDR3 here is CSVDGQRKETQYF. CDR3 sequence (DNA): TGCAGCGTTGATGGGCAACGGAAGGAGACCCAGTACTTC.

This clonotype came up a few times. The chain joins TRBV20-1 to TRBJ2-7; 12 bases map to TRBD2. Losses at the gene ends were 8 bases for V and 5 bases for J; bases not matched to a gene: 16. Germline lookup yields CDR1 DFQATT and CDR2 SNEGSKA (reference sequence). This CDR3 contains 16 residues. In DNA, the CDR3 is TGCAGTCCAGGACCTAGCGGGAGGGCCGGTTTCCACGAGCAGTACTTC. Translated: CSPGPSGRAGFHEQYF.

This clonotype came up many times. CDR3 coding DNA: TGTGCCAGCTCGGACGGGATCCAAGAGACCCAGTACTTC. Translating gives CASSDGIQETQYF. The V call is TRBV7-9, the J call TRBJ2-5, with D tentatively TRBD2 (5 bases). Per the germline V gene, CDR1 is SEHNR and CDR2 is FQNEAQ (reference sequence). The CDR3 has 13 residues. V lost 8 bases and J lost 1, with 11 bases in between.

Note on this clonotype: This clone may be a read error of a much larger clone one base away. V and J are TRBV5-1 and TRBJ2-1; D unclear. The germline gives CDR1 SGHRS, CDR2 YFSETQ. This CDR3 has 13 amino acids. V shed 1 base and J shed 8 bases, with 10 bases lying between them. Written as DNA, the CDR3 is TGCGCCAGCAGCTTGAGACCGTACGATGAGCAGTTCTTC. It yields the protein CASSLRPYDEQFF.

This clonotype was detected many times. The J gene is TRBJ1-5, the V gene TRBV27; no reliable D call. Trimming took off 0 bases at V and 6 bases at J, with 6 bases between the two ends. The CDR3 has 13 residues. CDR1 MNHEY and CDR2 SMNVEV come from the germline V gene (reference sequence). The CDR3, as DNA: TGTGCCAGCAGTTTATCTGGCAGTCAGCCCCAGCATTTT. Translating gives CASSLSGSQPQHF.

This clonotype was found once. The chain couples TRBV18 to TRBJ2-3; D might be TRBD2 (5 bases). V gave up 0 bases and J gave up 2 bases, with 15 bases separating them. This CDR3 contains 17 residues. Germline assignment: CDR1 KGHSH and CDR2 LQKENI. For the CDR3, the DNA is TGTGCCAGCTCACCACCGAAAGGCGGGCCCAACACAGATACGCAGTATTTT. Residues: CASSPPKGGPNTDTQYF.

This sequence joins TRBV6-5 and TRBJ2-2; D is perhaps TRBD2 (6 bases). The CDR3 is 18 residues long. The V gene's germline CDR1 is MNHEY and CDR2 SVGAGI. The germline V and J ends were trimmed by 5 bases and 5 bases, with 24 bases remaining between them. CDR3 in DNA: TGTGCCAGCAGTATACCCTTTGGGGGGACGTTTGCTACCGGGGAGCTGTTTTTT. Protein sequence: CASSIPFGGTFATGELFF.

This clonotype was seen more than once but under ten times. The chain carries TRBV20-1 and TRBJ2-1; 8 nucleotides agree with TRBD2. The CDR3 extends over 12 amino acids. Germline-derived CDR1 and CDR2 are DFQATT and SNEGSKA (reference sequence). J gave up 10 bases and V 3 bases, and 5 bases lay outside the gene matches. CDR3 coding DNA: TGCAGTGCTAGTGGAGCGGGAGTGGAGCAGTTCTTC. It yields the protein CSASGAGVEQFF.